These 32 T cell receptor beta chains originate from one sample sequenced in a study of blood T cell repertoires in COVID-19. Clones were read by immunoSEQ multiplex PCR, and TCRdb kept only the in-frame ones, dropping some. The sample includes some 120,000 clones, approximately 80% of them seen just once. The sample taken for sequencing was peripheral blood. All receptors derive from a man in his sixties or seventies with active or convalescent COVID-19.

The rearrangement links TRBV5-1 to TRBJ2-1; 10 bases are shared with TRBD2. Looked up from germline, CDR1 is SGHRS and CDR2 is YFSETQ. Trimming took 0 bases from V and 3 from J; bases not matched to a gene: 15. The CDR3 contains 20 residues. As DNA, the CDR3 is TGCGCCAGCAGCTTGGTCCCACAGGGCGGGCTAGCGGGAGACTACAATGAGCAGTTCTTC. Protein product: CASSLVPQGGLAGDYNEQFF.

The chain uses TRBV7-2 and TRBJ1-3; D not resolved. Germline V gene data show CDR1 as SGHTA and CDR2 as FQGNSA. Trimming took 6 bases from V and 0 from J, leaving 9 bases between them. The CDR3 length is 14 residues. CDR3 sequence (DNA): TGTGCCAGCAGGCGAGACACCTCTGGAAACACCATATATTTT. This encodes CASRRDTSGNTIYF. Full variable domain (missing parts from reference TRBV7-2 and TRBJ1-3): GAGVSQSPSNKVTEKGKDVELRCDPISGHTALYWYRQSLGQGLEFLIYFQGNSAPDKSGLPSDRFSAERTGGSVSTLTIQRTQQEDSAVYLCASRRDTSGNTIYFGEGSWLTVV.

The rearrangement links TRBV4-1 to TRBJ1-4; perhaps TRBD1 as D (5 bases). The length of the CDR3 is 15 residues. Germline CDR1 MGHRA, CDR2 YSYEKL. Trimming took 1 base from V and 5 from J, leaving 11 bases between them. CDR3 sequence reads: CASSQAGGRNEKLFF. The CDR3 bases are TGCGCCAGCAGCCAAGCCGGGGGAAGAAATGAAAAACTGTTTTTT.

The rearrangement uses TRBV5-1 and TRBJ1-5, with D unclear. Germline V CDR1 and CDR2: SGHRS, YFSETQ. The V end was cut by 0 bases, the J end by 7 bases, with 11 bases between. The CDR3 totals 14 residues. DNA for the CDR3: TGCGCCAGCAGCTTGGGAAAGGAGGGCCAGCCCCAGCATTTT. This gives the protein CASSLGKEGQPQHF. Full variable domain (missing parts from reference TRBV5-1 and TRBJ1-5): KAGVTQTPRYLIKTRGQQVTLSCSPISGHRSVSWYQQTPGQGLQFLFEYFSETQRNKGNFPGRFSGRQFSNSRSEMNVSTLELGDSALYLCASSLGKEGQPQHFGDGTRLSIL.

This sequence joins TRBV7-9 and TRBJ2-7; a possible D gene is TRBD1 (5 bases). Deletions cut 4 bases from V and 2 bases from J, with 12 bases between. The germline V gene has CDR1 SEHNR and CDR2 FQNEAQ (reference sequence). The CDR3 covers 14 residues. The CDR3 DNA follows: TGTGCCAGCAGCTCCCCGGACAAACCCTACGAGCAGTACTTC. This codes for CASSSPDKPYEQYF.

The chain recombines TRBV5-8 with TRBJ1-1; D gene unclear. The germline V gene encodes CDR1 SGHTS and CDR2 YDEGEE. Trimming took off 5 bases at V and 11 bases at J, with 16 bases between the two ends. CDR3 length: 12 residues. This CDR3 reads CASRRGPLAAFF. The CDR3 DNA reads TGTGCCAGCAGGAGAGGGCCACTCGCCGCTTTCTTT.

The chain has TRBV4-2 and TRBJ1-1; perhaps TRBD1 as D (6 bases). V was clipped by 1 base and J by 3 bases, with 15 bases between them. Per the germline V gene, CDR1 is LGHNA and CDR2 is YNFKEQ. The CDR3 loop spans 16 amino acids. CDR3 amino acids: CASSQVGQGSDTEAFF. The DNA of the CDR3 is TGTGCCAGCAGCCAAGTAGGGCAGGGGTCGGACACTGAAGCTTTCTTT.

V usage is TRBV5-1 and J usage is TRBJ1-4; weak D call: TRBD1 (6 bases). Between the trimmed V and J ends, which lost 0 bases and 5 bases, there was a span of 8 bases. The CDR3 contains 14 residues. CDR1 and CDR2 from the germline V gene are SGHRS and YFSETQ. The CDR3 here is CASSLDGGNEKLFF. CDR3 in DNA: TGCGCCAGCAGCTTGGATGGGGGCAATGAAAAACTGTTTTTT.

About this clone: The same CDR3 also results from other DNA sequences found in this sample. This CDR3 reads CASSSGQGAGGYTF. DNA of the CDR3: TGTGCCAGCAGCTCAGGACAGGGGGCTGGCGGCTACACCTTC. The chain couples TRBV11-3 to TRBJ1-2; TRBD1 matches 11 bases. CDR3 length equals 14 residues. Germline loops: CDR1 SGHNT, CDR2 YENEEA. With V trimmed by 4 bases and J by 8 bases, 6 bases remained unmatched.

The gene calls are TRBV2 and TRBJ1-4, with a weak D call TRBD1 (5 bases). Trimming took off 4 bases at V and 7 bases at J, with 10 bases between the two ends. This CDR3 contains 13 residues. Per germline, CDR1 SNHLY and CDR2 FYNNEI. The DNA of the CDR3 is TGTGCCAGCAGTGTCAGGGATCGTGAAAAACTGTTTTTT. Its protein is CASSVRDREKLFF.

This chain connects TRBV5-1 to TRBJ1-3; possible D gene TRBD1, 6 bases. The CDR3 sequence is 14 residues long. V lost 7 bases, J lost 0 bases, and 11 bases lay in between. CDR1 and CDR2 from the germline V gene are SGHRS and YFSETQ. This chain's CDR3 is CASARDISGNTIYF. DNA for the CDR3: TGCGCCAGCGCGAGGGACATCTCTGGAAACACCATATATTTT.

In DNA form, the CDR3 reads TGTGCCAGCAGCTTGGGCATGTACCAAGAGACCCAGTACTTC. Protein product: CASSLGMYQETQYF. V and J are TRBV7-6 and TRBJ2-5; D is unresolved. This CDR3 spans 14 amino acids. V was shortened by 3 bases and J by 0 bases, with 8 bases between the two germline ends. The germline V gene encodes CDR1 SGHVS and CDR2 FNYEAQ.

This clone was seen only a few times. The chain joins TRBV6-8 to TRBJ1-2; TRBD1 matches 8 bases. Germline loops: CDR1 MNHGY, CDR2 SAAAGT. This CDR3 has 15 residues. With V trimmed by 1 base and J by 4 bases, 5 bases remained unmatched. CDR3 region: CASSYLQGVSYGYTF. CDR3 bases: TGTGCCAGCAGTTACTTACAGGGGGTTAGCTATGGCTACACCTTC.

V is TRBV3-1 (or the pseudogene TRBV3-2) and J is TRBJ1-2, with a tentative D call TRBD1 (5 bases). Germline V lookup: CDR1 LGHDT, CDR2 YNNKEL (reference sequence). V lost 5 bases to trimming and J lost 6 bases, with 13 bases between them. The CDR3 runs 13 residues. CDR3: CASSDLGTDGYTF. The CDR3 coding sequence is TGTGCCAGCAGCGACCTAGGGACTGATGGCTACACCTTC.

In DNA form, the CDR3 reads TGTGCCAGCAGCCCGACGGGAGTCAAAGATACGCAGTATTTT. It encodes CASSPTGVKDTQYF. This chain connects TRBV7-3 to TRBJ2-3; D perhaps matches TRBD2 (6 bases). Trimming shortened V by 5 bases and J by 5 bases, and 14 bases separated the two germline ends. CDR3 length: 14 residues. Germline assignment: CDR1 SGHTA and CDR2 FQGTGA.

The genes are TRBV28 and TRBJ1-6; D remains ambiguous. Germline V gene sequence: CDR1 MDHEN, CDR2 SYDVKM. The CDR3 loop spans 12 amino acids. The germline V and J ends were trimmed by 7 bases and 8 bases, with 9 bases remaining between them. The chain's CDR3 is CASTTIYSPLHF. The CDR3 DNA follows: TGTGCCAGCACCACTATCTATTCACCCCTCCACTTT. The complete variable domain, with remaining parts taken from reference TRBV28 and TRBJ1-6, reads DVKVTQSSRYLVKRTGEKVFLECVQDMDHENMFWYRQDPGLGLRLIYFSYDVKMKEKGDIPEGYSVSREKKERFSLILESASTNQTSMYLCASTTIYSPLHFGNGTRLTVT.

CDR3 DNA sequence: TGTGCCAGCGGCCCAAGGACTAGCGGGGGGGTGAATGAGCAGTTCTTC. This translates into CASGPRTSGGVNEQFF. The chain carries TRBV11-3 and TRBJ2-1; 15 bases are shared with TRBD2. Germline CDR1 SGHNT, CDR2 YENEEA. V was pared by 8 bases and J by 7 bases, with 9 bases of the junction left unmatched. The CDR3 has 16 amino acids. Based on the CDR3 plus reference TRBV11-3 and TRBJ2-1, the full variable domain is EAGVVQSPRYKIIEKKQPVAFWCNPISGHNTLYWYLQNLGQGPELLIRYENEEAVDDSQLPKDRFSAERLKGVDSTLKIQPAELGDSAVYLCASGPRTSGGVNEQFFGPGTRLTVL.

This clone was detected once. The chain is built from TRBV5-6 and TRBJ2-2; D possibly corresponds to TRBD2 (5 bases). V was cut by 0 bases and J by 7 bases, with 16 bases left in between. CDR1 and CDR2 (germline): SGHDT, YYEEEE. The CDR3 runs to 16 residues. The CDR3 loop is CASSLGLTIGVGELFF. For the CDR3, the DNA is TGTGCCAGCAGCTTGGGTTTGACAATCGGGGTCGGGGAGCTGTTTTTT.

The genes are TRBV28 and TRBJ1-5; possible D gene TRBD1, 6 bases. Deletions cut 6 bases from V and 4 bases from J, with 13 bases between. CDR3 length equals 14 residues. Germline loops: CDR1 MDHEN, CDR2 SYDVKM. As DNA, the CDR3 is TGTGCCAGCAGAGATCAGGGGCGTAATCAGCCCCAGCATTTT. This codes for CASRDQGRNQPQHF.

The chain joins TRBV3-1 (or the pseudogene TRBV3-2) to TRBJ2-3; D is undetermined. Between the trimmed V and J ends, which lost 0 bases and 1 base, there was a span of 8 bases. The CDR3 loop spans 15 amino acids. In germline, CDR1 is LGHDT, CDR2 YNNKEL (reference sequence). The CDR3 spells CASSQDRRGTDTQYF. The CDR3 DNA reads as TGTGCCAGCAGCCAAGATCGCCGGGGCACAGATACGCAGTATTTT.

This clone was counted between two and nine times. V usage is TRBV7-9 and J usage is TRBJ1-5; possible D gene TRBD1, 5 bases. CDR1 and CDR2 from the germline V gene are SEHNR and FQNEAQ (reference sequence). The length of the CDR3 is 15 residues. Trimming removed 3 bases at V and 4 bases at J, with 13 bases between. The CDR3 DNA reads TGTGCCAGCAGCTTGGGGACGGCGGGGAATCAGCCCCAGCATTTT. This encodes CASSLGTAGNQPQHF. The full variable domain, completed using reference TRBV7-9 and TRBJ1-5, is DTGVSQNPRHKITKRGQNVTFRCDPISEHNRLYWYRQTLGQGPEFLTYFQNEAQLEKSRLLSDRFSAERPKGSFSTLEIQRTEQGDSAMYLCASSLGTAGNQPQHFGDGTRLSIL.

This rearrangement joins TRBV7-2 to TRBJ1-1; D ambiguous. Germline lookup yields CDR1 SGHTA and CDR2 FQGNSA. The V gene lost 3 bases and the J gene lost 4 bases, with 12 bases spanning the gap. CDR3 length equals 14 residues. Written as DNA, the CDR3 is TGTGCCAGCAGCTTGGGGATGGGGAGCACTGAAGCTTTCTTT. It is translated as CASSLGMGSTEAFF. Full variable domain (outside the CDR3, taken from reference TRBV7-2 and TRBJ1-1): GAGVSQSPSNKVTEKGKDVELRCDPISGHTALYWYRQSLGQGLEFLIYFQGNSAPDKSGLPSDRFSAERTGGSVSTLTIQRTQQEDSAVYLCASSLGMGSTEAFFGQGTRLTVV.

This chain links TRBV19 with TRBJ1-5, with 9 bases lining up with TRBD1. This CDR3 region has 15 residues. Germline V CDR1 and CDR2: LNHDA, SQIVND (reference sequence). V lost 3 bases to trimming and J lost 3 bases; unmatched junction nucleotides: 3. CDR3 region: CASSIRQGDNQPQHF. As DNA, the CDR3 is TGTGCCAGTAGTATTAGACAGGGGGACAATCAGCCCCAGCATTTT. Full variable domain (missing parts from reference TRBV19 and TRBJ1-5): DGGITQSPKYLFRKEGQNVTLSCEQNLNHDAMYWYRQDPGQGLRLIYYSQIVNDFQKGDIAEGYSVSREKKESFPLTVTSAQKNPTAFYLCASSIRQGDNQPQHFGDGTRLSIL.

The gene calls are TRBV5-1 and TRBJ1-3; 7 bases align to TRBD1. The ends lost 4 bases at V and 3 bases at J; junction bases unmatched: 4. The CDR3 covers 14 residues. Germline V CDR1 and CDR2: SGHRS, YFSETQ. The CDR3 sequence is CASSLGQDGNTIYF. For the CDR3, the DNA is TGCGCCAGCAGCCTAGGACAGGATGGAAACACCATATATTTT.

V gene TRBV7-8 combines with J gene TRBJ1-2; tentative D call: TRBD1 (6 bases). Germline V CDR1 and CDR2: SGHVS, FQNEAQ. The CDR3 spans 14 residues. V lost 1 base, J lost 8 bases, and 14 bases lay in between. CDR3 DNA sequence: TGTGCCAGCAGCTTAGATGGGGGGGCGAGGGGCTACACCTTC. It is translated as CASSLDGGARGYTF.

This CDR3 reads CASRRDGELFF. The CDR3 nucleotides read TGTGCCAGCAGGAGAGATGGGGAGCTGTTTTTT. The V gene is TRBV3-1 (or the pseudogene TRBV3-2), the J gene TRBJ2-2; D is unclear. The CDR3 totals 11 residues. Germline CDR1 reads LGHDT; CDR2 reads YNNKEL (reference sequence). Trimming pared 6 bases from V and 8 bases from J, leaving 7 bases between.

This clone is a singleton in its sample. The CDR3 sequence is CSVEEGEQYF. As DNA, the CDR3 is TGCAGCGTTGAGGAGGGCGAGCAGTACTTC. The chain has TRBV29-1 and TRBJ2-7, with D perhaps matching TRBD2 (6 bases). Germline V gene lookup returns CDR1 SQVTM and CDR2 ANQGSEA. V lost 3 bases to trimming and J lost 6 bases, with 6 bases between them. This CDR3 has 10 amino acids.

V is TRBV7-3 and J is TRBJ1-1; no firm D call. Per germline, CDR1 SGHTA and CDR2 FQGTGA. V gave up 2 bases and J gave up 2 bases, with 18 bases separating them. CDR3 length: 17 residues. CDR3 coding DNA: TGTGCCAGCAGCTTAGGAGGCAGGACGACTCAAAACACTGAAGCTTTCTTT. Protein product: CASSLGGRTTQNTEAFF.

This CDR3 reads CASSLVVSSYNEQFF. In DNA, the CDR3 is TGTGCCAGCAGCTTAGTGGTGAGCTCCTACAATGAGCAGTTCTTC. The J gene is TRBJ2-1, the V gene TRBV7-6; unclear D gene. This CDR3 comprises 15 residues. Germline V CDR1 and CDR2: SGHVS, FNYEAQ. The V end lost 1 base, the J end lost 0 bases, and 7 bases lay between the germline ends. The full variable domain, rest sourced from reference TRBV7-6 and TRBJ2-1, is GAGVSQSPRYKVTKRGQDVALRCDPISGHVSLYWYRQALGQGPEFLTYFNYEAQQDKSGLPNDRFSAERPEGSISTLTIQRTEQRDSAMYRCASSLVVSSYNEQFFGPGTRLTVL.

This chain joins TRBV18 and TRBJ2-4, with a possible D match to TRBD2 (7 bases). The CDR3 runs 15 residues. Germline values: CDR1 KGHSH, CDR2 LQKENI. Trimming shortened V by 0 bases and J by 4 bases, and 10 bases separated the two germline ends. The CDR3 loop reads CASSPPAGAKNIQYF. Written as DNA, the CDR3 is TGTGCCAGCTCACCACCGGCGGGGGCAAAAAACATTCAGTACTTC.

In DNA form, the CDR3 reads TGTGCCAGCAGTCGACAGGGGTCAAGCACAGATACGCAGTATTTT. This codes for CASSRQGSSTDTQYF. The chain couples TRBV6-5 to TRBJ2-3, with 8 nucleotides matching TRBD1. Germline lookup yields CDR1 MNHEY and CDR2 SVGAGI. The junction had 4 bases not matched to a gene; V was cut back by 5 bases and J by 0 bases. The CDR3 length is 15 residues.

The chain couples TRBV7-2 to TRBJ1-5, with TRBD1 as a possible D gene (6 bases). The CDR3 extends over 14 amino acids. Trimming removed 2 bases from V and 7 bases from J, with 12 bases in between. In germline, CDR1 is SGHTA, CDR2 FQGNSA. CDR3 DNA: TGTGCCAGCAGCTTACAGGGGTGGGGCCAGCCCCAGCATTTT. Its translation is CASSLQGWGQPQHF.